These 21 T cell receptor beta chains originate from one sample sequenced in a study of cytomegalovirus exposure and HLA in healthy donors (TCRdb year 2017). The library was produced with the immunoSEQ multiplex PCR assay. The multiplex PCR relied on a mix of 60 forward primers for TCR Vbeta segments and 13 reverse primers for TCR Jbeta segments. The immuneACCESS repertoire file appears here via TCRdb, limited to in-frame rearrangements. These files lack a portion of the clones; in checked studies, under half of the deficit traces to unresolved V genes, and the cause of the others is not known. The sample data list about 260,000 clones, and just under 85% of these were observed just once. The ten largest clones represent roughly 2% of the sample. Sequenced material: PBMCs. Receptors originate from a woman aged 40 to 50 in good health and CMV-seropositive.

This CDR3 is CAWSPYQGETQYF. CDR3 sequence (DNA): TGTGCCTGGAGCCCGTATCAGGGGGAGACCCAGTACTTC. The chain has TRBV30 and TRBJ2-5, with TRBD1 as a possible D gene (6 bases). V was pared by 3 bases and J by 5 bases, with 13 bases between. Germline V gives CDR1 GTSNPN, CDR2 SVGIG (reference sequence). The CDR3 sequence is 13 residues long.

CDR3 sequence reads: CASSYGTGTNTEAFF. CDR3 nucleotide sequence: TGTGCCAGCAGTTACGGAACAGGGACGAACACTGAAGCTTTCTTT. The V call is TRBV6-5, the J call TRBJ1-1; D may be TRBD1 (6 bases). CDR3 length equals 15 residues. Trimming left V 2 bases short and J 1 base short, with 11 bases between. From germline, CDR1 is MNHEY and CDR2 SVGAGI.

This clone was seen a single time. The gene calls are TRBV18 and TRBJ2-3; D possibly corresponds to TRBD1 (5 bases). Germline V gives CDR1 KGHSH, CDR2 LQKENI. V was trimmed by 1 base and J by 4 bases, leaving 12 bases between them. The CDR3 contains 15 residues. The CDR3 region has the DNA TGTGCCAGCTCACCACAGGGGATTCAGGCAGATACGCAGTATTTT. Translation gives CASSPQGIQADTQYF.

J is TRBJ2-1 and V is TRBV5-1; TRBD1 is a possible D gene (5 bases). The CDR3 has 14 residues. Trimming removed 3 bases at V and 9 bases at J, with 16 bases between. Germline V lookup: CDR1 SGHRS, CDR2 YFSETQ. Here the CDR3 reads CASSSRQSYSEQFF. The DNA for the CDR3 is TGCGCCAGCAGCTCGCGACAGTCGTATAGTGAGCAGTTCTTC.

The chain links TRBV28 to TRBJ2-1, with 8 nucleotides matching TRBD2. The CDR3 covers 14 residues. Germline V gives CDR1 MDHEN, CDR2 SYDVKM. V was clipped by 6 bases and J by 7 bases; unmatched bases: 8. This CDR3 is CASRHGLAGNEQFF. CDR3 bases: TGTGCCAGCAGACACGGACTAGCTGGTAATGAGCAGTTCTTC.

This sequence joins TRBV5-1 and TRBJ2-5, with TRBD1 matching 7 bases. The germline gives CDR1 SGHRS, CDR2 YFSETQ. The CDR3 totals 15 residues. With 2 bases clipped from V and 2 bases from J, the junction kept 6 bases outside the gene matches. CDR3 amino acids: CASSLPRQGQETQYF. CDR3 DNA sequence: TGCGCCAGCAGCTTACCAAGACAGGGTCAAGAGACCCAGTACTTC.

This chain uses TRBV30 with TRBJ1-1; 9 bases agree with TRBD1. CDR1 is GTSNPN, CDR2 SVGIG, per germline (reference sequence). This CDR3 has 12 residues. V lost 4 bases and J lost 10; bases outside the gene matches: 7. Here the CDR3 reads CAWTRGTGPAFF. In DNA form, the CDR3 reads TGTGCCTGGACTAGGGGGACAGGGCCAGCTTTCTTT.

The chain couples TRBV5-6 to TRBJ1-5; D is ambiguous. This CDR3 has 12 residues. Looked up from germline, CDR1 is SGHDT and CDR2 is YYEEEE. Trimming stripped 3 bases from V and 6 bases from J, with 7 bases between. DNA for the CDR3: TGTGCCAGCAGCTACTCTGGTCAGCCCCAGCATTTT. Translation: CASSYSGQPQHF.

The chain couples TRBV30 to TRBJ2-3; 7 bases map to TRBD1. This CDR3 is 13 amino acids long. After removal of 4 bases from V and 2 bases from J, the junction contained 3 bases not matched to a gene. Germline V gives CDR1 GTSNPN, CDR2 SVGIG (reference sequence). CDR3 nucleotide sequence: TGTGCCTGGACAGGACAGGTCACAGATACGCAGTATTTT. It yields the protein CAWTGQVTDTQYF.

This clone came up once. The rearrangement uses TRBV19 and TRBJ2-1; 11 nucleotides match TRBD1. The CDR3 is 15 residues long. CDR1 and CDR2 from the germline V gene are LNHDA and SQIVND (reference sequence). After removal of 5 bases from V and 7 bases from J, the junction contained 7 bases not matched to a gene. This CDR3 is CASSPRTGGENEQFF. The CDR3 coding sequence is TGTGCCAGTAGTCCGCGGACAGGGGGCGAGAATGAGCAGTTCTTC.

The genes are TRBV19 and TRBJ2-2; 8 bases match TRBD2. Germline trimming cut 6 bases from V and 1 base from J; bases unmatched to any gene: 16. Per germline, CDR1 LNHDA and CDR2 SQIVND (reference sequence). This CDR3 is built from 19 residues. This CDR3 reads CASRPGGEGFGVNTGELFF. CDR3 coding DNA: TGTGCCAGTAGGCCGGGAGGGGAGGGGTTCGGGGTGAACACCGGGGAGCTGTTTTTT.

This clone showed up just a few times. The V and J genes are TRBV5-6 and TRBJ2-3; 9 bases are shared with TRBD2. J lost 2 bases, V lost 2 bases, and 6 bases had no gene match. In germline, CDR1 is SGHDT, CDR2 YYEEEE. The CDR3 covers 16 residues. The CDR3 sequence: CASSFRTSATTDTQYF. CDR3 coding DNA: TGTGCCAGCAGCTTCCGGACTAGCGCCACCACAGATACGCAGTATTTT. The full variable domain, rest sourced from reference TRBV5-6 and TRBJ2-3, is DAGVTQSPTHLIKTRGQQVTLRCSPKSGHDTVSWYQQALGQGPQFIFQYYEEEERQRGNFPDRFSGHQFPNYSSELNVNALLLGDSALYLCASSFRTSATTDTQYFGPGTRLTVL.

The CDR3 DNA sequence: TGTGCCAGTAGCGGACAGGGGAGCACTGAAGCTTTCTTT. As protein: CASSGQGSTEAFF. V gene TRBV19 combines with J gene TRBJ1-1; 9 nucleotides line up with TRBD1. In germline, CDR1 is LNHDA, CDR2 SQIVND (reference sequence). V trimming: 6 bases; J trimming: 4 bases; junction bases outside the gene matches: 3. This CDR3 spans 13 amino acids. Complete variable domain (other parts from reference TRBV19 and TRBJ1-1): DGGITQSPKYLFRKEGQNVTLSCEQNLNHDAMYWYRQDPGQGLRLIYYSQIVNDFQKGDIAEGYSVSREKKESFPLTVTSAQKNPTAFYLCASSGQGSTEAFFGQGTRLTVV.

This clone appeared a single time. CDR3 protein: CASSLEGPNSGNTIYF. CDR3 coding DNA: TGTGCCAGCAGCTTGGAGGGGCCCAACTCTGGAAACACCATATATTTT. The chain uses TRBV5-4 and TRBJ1-3, with a tentative D call TRBD1 (5 bases). The CDR3 length is 16 residues. V lost 0 bases, J lost 0 bases, and 10 bases lay in between. Germline CDR1 SGHNT, CDR2 YYREEE (reference sequence).

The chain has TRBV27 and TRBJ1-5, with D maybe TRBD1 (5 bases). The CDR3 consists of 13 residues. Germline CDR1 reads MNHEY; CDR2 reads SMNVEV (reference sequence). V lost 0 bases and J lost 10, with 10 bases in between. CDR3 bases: TGTGCCAGCAGTTTATCGCCAGGGCGTCCCCAGCATTTT. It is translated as CASSLSPGRPQHF.

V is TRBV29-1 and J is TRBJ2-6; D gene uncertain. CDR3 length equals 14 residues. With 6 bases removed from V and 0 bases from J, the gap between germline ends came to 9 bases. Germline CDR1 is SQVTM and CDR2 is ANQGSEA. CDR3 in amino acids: CSVSKSSGANVLTF. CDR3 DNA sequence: TGCAGCGTATCGAAGAGCTCTGGGGCCAACGTCCTGACTTTC.

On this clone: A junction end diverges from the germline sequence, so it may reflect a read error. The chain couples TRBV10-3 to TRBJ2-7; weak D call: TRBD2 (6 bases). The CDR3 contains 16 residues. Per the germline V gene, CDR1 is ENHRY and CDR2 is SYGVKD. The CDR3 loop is CAISEKEGTGGYKQYF. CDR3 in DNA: TGTGCCATCAGTGAGAAGGAGGGGACTGGAGGCTACAAGCAGTACTTC.

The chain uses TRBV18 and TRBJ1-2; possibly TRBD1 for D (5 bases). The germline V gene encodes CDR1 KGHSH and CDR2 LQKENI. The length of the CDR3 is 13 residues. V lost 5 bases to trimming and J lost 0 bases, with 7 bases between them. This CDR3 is CASSGQSNYGYTF. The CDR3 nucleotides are TGTGCCAGCTCAGGACAATCTAACTATGGCTACACCTTC.

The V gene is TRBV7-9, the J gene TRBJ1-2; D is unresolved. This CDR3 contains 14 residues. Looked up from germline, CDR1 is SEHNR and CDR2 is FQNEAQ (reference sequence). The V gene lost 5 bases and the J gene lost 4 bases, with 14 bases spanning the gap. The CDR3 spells CASSPQATAYGYTF. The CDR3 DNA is TGTGCCAGCAGCCCCCAGGCTACGGCCTATGGCTACACCTTC.

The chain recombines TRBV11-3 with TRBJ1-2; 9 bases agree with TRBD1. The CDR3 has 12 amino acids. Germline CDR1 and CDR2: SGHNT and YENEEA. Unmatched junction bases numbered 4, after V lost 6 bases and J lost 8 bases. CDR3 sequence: CASRQGAMGYTF. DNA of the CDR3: TGTGCCAGCAGACAGGGGGCTATGGGCTACACCTTC.

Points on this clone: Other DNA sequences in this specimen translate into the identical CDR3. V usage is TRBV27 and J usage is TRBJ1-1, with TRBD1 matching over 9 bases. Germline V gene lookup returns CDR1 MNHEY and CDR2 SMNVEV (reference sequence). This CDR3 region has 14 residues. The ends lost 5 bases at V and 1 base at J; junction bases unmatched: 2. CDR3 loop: CASSPGQGNTEAFF. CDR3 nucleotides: TGTGCCAGCAGTCCGGGACAGGGGAACACTGAAGCTTTCTTT.